This TCR beta chain was obtained from a study of breast tumors, draining lymph nodes, adjacent tissues. Notes on the study in general: Tumor T cell lymph node origin was a supported hypothesis, not proven.

MiXCR, run by TCRdb on the multiplex PCR reads, gives a single entry per CDR3 protein. Here the sample spans about 230,000 distinct CDR3 sequences, about 30% being singletons. Breast cancer patients provided tissue from their axillary draining lymph nodes. The germline V gene has CDR1 LGHDT and CDR2 YNNKEL (reference sequence). The CDR3 runs to 15 residues. Trimming took 9 bases from V and 4 from J; bases not matched to a gene: 11. On this clonotype: Its target is unknown. A much larger clone lies a single base off, so this may be a read error.

The chain couples TRBV3-1 to TRBJ2-5; 10 bases match TRBD2. Sequenced: axillary lymph node tissue. This clonotype originated in a female donor with breast cancer. Some clones in this sample may be carry-over from other donors' samples. For the CDR3, the DNA is TGTGCCAGTCTTCCTAGCGGGAGAGGCCGAGAGACCCAGTACTTC. Translation gives CASLPSGRGRETQYF.